The sequence of this T cell receptor beta chain was determined in a study of blood T cell repertoires in COVID-19. Study-wide context: PBMCs, B-cell-depleted T cells, or T cells provided the cDNA or gDNA that made up the material.

In the original workflow: Using reference gene primer amplification, nucleated cell counts were estimated. Sequencing used immunoSEQ multiplex PCR; TCRdb keeps in-frame clones, though not all of them. D and trimming were read from the DNA, whereas the V and J calls and clone size are those reported in that table. The table records about 300,000 clones, around 90% of them present only once. Enrollees, about 18 to 100 years old, lived in approximately 25 US areas. The V gene's germline CDR1 is SGHTA and CDR2 FQGNSA. J was trimmed by 3 bases and V by 5 bases; bases with no gene match: 3. The CDR3 spans 15 residues.

What was sequenced was PBMCs or T cells enriched from blood (not recorded which). The chain joins TRBV7-2 to TRBJ2-3; 12 bases match TRBD1. The TCR was taken from a woman aged 25 to 45 who had recovered from COVID-19. The CDR3 DNA reads TGTGCCAGCAGCAGGGACAGGGGGCGTACAGATACGCAGTATTTT. Translating it yields CASSRDRGRTDTQYF.